This record concerns one T cell receptor (beta chain) sequence. The antigen is not known. The PCR employed 60 Vbeta primers together with 13 Jbeta primers. The repertoire was sequenced with immunoSEQ multiplex PCR; TCRdb's copy has only in-frame clones and lacks some. The repertoire holds about 82,000 clones, with less than 85% as singletons. The J segment lost 3 bases and the V segment lost 4 bases, leaving 7 bases of the junction unmatched. CDR1 is LNHDA and CDR2 is SQIVND in the germline V gene (reference sequence). CDR3 size: 17 residues. The source of the sample is a study of cytomegalovirus exposure and HLA in healthy donors. Findings of the study overall: Most TCR beta V segments were productive about 87% or about 30% of the time in an earlier analysis. Later on, an analysis found that several of the most significant clusters appeared to be linked to common viral pathogens, which included parvovirus B19.

The chain combines TRBV19 with TRBJ2-5, with 14 bases matching TRBD2. The TCR sequence derives from a human donor in good health. The specimen was PBMCs. The CDR3 region is CASSRPGGLAGEETQYF. CDR3 nucleotides: TGTGCCAGTAGTAGGCCCGGGGGACTAGCGGGGGAAGAGACCCAGTACTTC. Combining the CDR3 with reference TRBV19 and TRBJ2-5 gives the whole variable domain DGGITQSPKYLFRKEGQNVTLSCEQNLNHDAMYWYRQDPGQGLRLIYYSQIVNDFQKGDIAEGYSVSREKKESFPLTVTSAQKNPTAFYLCASSRPGGLAGEETQYFGPGTRLLVL.